This entry lists 25 T cell receptor beta chains sequenced from one sample in a study of blood T cell repertoires in COVID-19. Profiling relied on immunoSEQ multiplex PCR, and the TCRdb table lists in-frame clones only, not all of them. The repertoire has roughly 250,000 clones, approximately 80% of them found once; the top ten carry over 8%. Specimen: peripheral blood. The receptors come from a woman aged 80 or over with acute or convalescent COVID-19.

J is TRBJ1-5 and V is TRBV29-1; D may be TRBD1 (5 bases). CDR1 SQVTM and CDR2 ANQGSEA come from the germline V gene. The CDR3 covers 15 residues. The ends were cut back, 4 bases at V and 2 bases at J, with 15 bases in the middle. The CDR3 is CSVVLGTGGNQPQHF. The CDR3 DNA sequence: TGCAGCGTTGTCTTAGGGACGGGGGGCAATCAGCCCCAGCATTTT.

The chain carries TRBV9 and TRBJ2-1; possibly TRBD2 for D (6 bases). The CDR3 loop spans 15 amino acids. The germline V gene has CDR1 SGDLS and CDR2 YYNGEE. Trimming pared 0 bases from V and 4 bases from J, leaving 11 bases between. Here the CDR3 DNA reads TGTGCCAGCAGCGTAGGGGGACTGCTGTACAATGAGCAGTTCTTC. It specifies CASSVGGLLYNEQFF. The full variable domain, rest sourced from reference TRBV9 and TRBJ2-1, is DSGVTQTPKHLITATGQRVTLRCSPRSGDLSVYWYQQSLDQGLQFLIQYYNGEERAKGNILERFSAQQFPDLHSELNLSSLELGDSALYFCASSVGGLLYNEQFFGPGTRLTVL.

The chain uses TRBV15 and TRBJ2-5; 8 bases are a match to TRBD2. Trimming at V came to 0 bases and at J to 1 base, leaving 10 bases not matched to a gene. This CDR3 is 18 amino acids long. Looked up from germline, CDR1 is LNHNV and CDR2 is YYDKDF (reference sequence). Written as DNA, the CDR3 is TGTGCCACCAGCAGAGATCGTAGCGGGACCAACCTCCAAGAGACCCAGTACTTC. The encoded protein is CATSRDRSGTNLQETQYF.

The chain employs TRBV5-1 and TRBJ2-2; D gene ambiguous. With 1 base removed from V and 0 bases from J, the gap between germline ends came to 7 bases. This CDR3 comprises 15 residues. Germline loops: CDR1 SGHRS, CDR2 YFSETQ. The CDR3 region has the DNA TGCGCCAGCAGCTTGTTCCCTACGAACACCGGGGAGCTGTTTTTT. This sequence encodes CASSLFPTNTGELFF.

J is TRBJ2-5 and V is TRBV3-1 (or the pseudogene TRBV3-2), with 7 positions matching TRBD2. CDR1 is LGHDT, CDR2 YNNKEL, per germline (reference sequence). Trimming removed 0 bases from V and 9 bases from J; junction bases left unmatched: 22. The CDR3 length is 19 residues. The CDR3, as DNA: TGTGCCAGCAGCCAAGAAGTTCCCTCCGGGACTCGGGTCCGGGGGGCCCAGTACTTC. Amino acid sequence: CASSQEVPSGTRVRGAQYF.

The J gene is TRBJ2-1, the V gene TRBV7-3, with 7 bases aligning to TRBD2. The V gene's germline CDR1 is SGHTA and CDR2 FQGTGA. Losses at the gene ends were 0 bases for V and 0 bases for J; bases not matched to a gene: 2. The CDR3 sequence is 16 residues long. CDR3 sequence reads: CASSLTGGGSYNEQFF. In nucleotides, the CDR3 is TGTGCCAGCAGCTTAACTGGCGGGGGCTCCTACAATGAGCAGTTCTTC.

The chain has TRBV30 and TRBJ1-5; the match to TRBD1 covers 8 bases. This CDR3 contains 17 residues. Germline V CDR1 and CDR2: GTSNPN, SVGIG (reference sequence). J gave up 4 bases and V 0 bases, and 11 bases lay outside the gene matches. DNA of the CDR3: TGTGCCTGGAGTGTACGGGTCGGGACAGGAGTAAATCAGCCCCAGCATTTT. Amino acid sequence: CAWSVRVGTGVNQPQHF.

V is TRBV20-1 and J is TRBJ2-7, with 7 bases fitting TRBD1. V shed 7 bases, J shed 6 bases, and the junction held 6 bases outside the gene matches. The CDR3 extends over 11 amino acids. The germline gives CDR1 DFQATT, CDR2 SNEGSKA (reference sequence). CDR3 amino acids: CSVTGIGEQYF. The CDR3 DNA reads TGCAGTGTGACAGGGATCGGCGAGCAGTACTTC.

The CDR3 region has the DNA TGCGCCAGCAGCTTCGGGGATAGCAATCAGCCCCAGCATTTT. This translates into CASSFGDSNQPQHF. The chain has TRBV5-1 and TRBJ1-5; no clear D gene. The germline V and J ends were trimmed by 2 bases and 0 bases, with 6 bases remaining between them. Looked up from germline, CDR1 is SGHRS and CDR2 is YFSETQ. This CDR3 has 14 amino acids. Combining the CDR3 with reference TRBV5-1 and TRBJ1-5 gives the whole variable domain KAGVTQTPRYLIKTRGQQVTLSCSPISGHRSVSWYQQTPGQGLQFLFEYFSETQRNKGNFPGRFSGRQFSNSRSEMNVSTLELGDSALYLCASSFGDSNQPQHFGDGTRLSIL.

This chain uses TRBV28 with TRBJ1-3; 9 bases map to TRBD1. The trim removed 5 bases at V and 2 bases at J, leaving 1 base unmatched. Looked up from germline, CDR1 is MDHEN and CDR2 is SYDVKM. This CDR3 is 14 amino acids long. The CDR3 loop is CASSRDRAGNTIYF. CDR3 nucleotide sequence: TGTGCCAGCAGTCGGGACAGGGCTGGAAACACCATATATTTT.

This chain joins TRBV6-1 and TRBJ1-4; no clear D gene. This CDR3 region has 16 residues. The V end was cut by 4 bases, the J end by 7 bases, with 19 bases between. Germline CDR1 reads MNHNS; CDR2 reads SASEGT. The CDR3 protein is CASSAGSLRFGEKLFF. The CDR3 region has the DNA TGTGCCAGCAGTGCCGGGTCGCTTCGATTCGGTGAAAAACTGTTTTTT.

The chain combines TRBV28 with TRBJ1-1; perhaps TRBD1 as D (5 bases). The CDR3 has 15 amino acids. V was shortened by 6 bases and J by 4 bases, with 18 bases between the two germline ends. Germline assignment: CDR1 MDHEN and CDR2 SYDVKM. The CDR3 DNA reads TGTGCCAGCAGCTTAACCATGGGGGGTGGCACTGAAGCTTTCTTT. Its translation: CASSLTMGGGTEAFF.

A remark on this clone: This CDR3 is also generated by other DNA sequences in the sample. This chain joins TRBV27 and TRBJ2-7, with D maybe TRBD1 (6 bases). The germline V gene has CDR1 MNHEY and CDR2 SMNVEV (reference sequence). V lost 2 bases and J 1 base, leaving 6 bases between the germline ends. The CDR3 sequence is 13 residues long. CDR3 DNA sequence: TGTGCCAGCAGTTTACAGGGGTCCTACGAGCAGTACTTC. Translating it yields CASSLQGSYEQYF.

A single count supports this clone. The gene calls are TRBV4-2 and TRBJ2-5, with 9 bases identical to TRBD2. Germline lookup yields CDR1 LGHNA and CDR2 YNFKEQ. The CDR3 has 18 amino acids. Unmatched junction bases numbered 12, after V lost 1 base and J lost 3 bases. The DNA for the CDR3 is TGTGCCAGCAGCCAAGGTTTCATCGGGGCTAGCGGGGAAGAGACCCAGTACTTC. Protein product: CASSQGFIGASGEETQYF.

This rearrangement joins TRBV7-8 to TRBJ2-3, with 9 nucleotides matching TRBD2. Trimming at V came to 0 bases and at J to 2 bases, leaving 6 bases not matched to a gene. Germline loops: CDR1 SGHVS, CDR2 FQNEAQ. The CDR3 extends over 17 amino acids. The CDR3 sequence: CASSLAGLAGSTDTQYF. DNA for the CDR3: TGTGCCAGCAGCTTAGCTGGGCTAGCGGGGTCCACAGATACGCAGTATTTT.

The CDR3 spells CASSLSGTDEETQYF. For the CDR3, the DNA is TGCGCCAGCAGCTTGTCGGGGACAGACGAGGAGACCCAGTACTTC. The chain combines TRBV5-1 with TRBJ2-5; 7 bases line up with TRBD1. The germline CDR1 and CDR2 sequences are SGHRS and YFSETQ. There are 15 residues in the CDR3. V was pared by 1 base and J by 5 bases, with 8 bases of the junction left unmatched.

The CDR3 sequence: CASRTTGPAFF. CDR3 nucleotides: TGTGCCAGCCGGACGACAGGGCCTGCTTTCTTT. The chain links TRBV7-9 to TRBJ1-1, with 7 bases lining up with TRBD1. This CDR3 spans 11 amino acids. V dropped 8 bases and J dropped 11; count of bases not matched to a gene: 8. In germline, CDR1 is SEHNR, CDR2 FQNEAQ (reference sequence).

This clone is a singleton in its sample. The chain links TRBV3-1 (or the pseudogene TRBV3-2) to TRBJ2-5; TRBD1 matches 7 bases. The CDR3 loop spans 14 amino acids. The V gene end was trimmed by 2 bases and the J gene end by 3 bases; junction bases not matched to a gene: 3. In germline, CDR1 is LGHDT, CDR2 YNNKEL (reference sequence). CDR3 residues: CASSQYTGEETQYF. Here the CDR3 DNA reads TGTGCCAGCAGCCAATACACAGGGGAAGAGACCCAGTACTTC.

In this sample, this clone turned up a few times. The CDR3 sequence: CASSMYSGYEQYF. The DNA of the CDR3 is TGTGCCAGTAGTATGTACAGCGGCTACGAGCAGTACTTC. V gene TRBV19 combines with J gene TRBJ2-7; possibly TRBD2 for D (5 bases). Trimming removed 3 bases from V and 3 bases from J, with 9 bases in between. Germline CDR1 reads LNHDA; CDR2 reads SQIVND (reference sequence). This CDR3 contains 13 residues.

The chain uses TRBV28 and TRBJ1-1, with D unresolved. Germline V gives CDR1 MDHEN, CDR2 SYDVKM. With 5 bases removed from V and 1 base from J, the gap between germline ends came to 5 bases. The CDR3 is made up of 12 amino acids. DNA of the CDR3: TGTGCCAGCAGTATCAGGAACACTGAAGCTTTCTTT. Protein product: CASSIRNTEAFF.

This clone has just a few counts. V gene TRBV3-1 (or the pseudogene TRBV3-2) combines with J gene TRBJ1-1; D is uncertain. V lost 2 bases, J lost 3 bases, and 10 bases lay in between. Germline CDR1 is LGHDT and CDR2 is YNNKEL (reference sequence). There are 14 residues in the CDR3. Here the CDR3 reads CASSQRWQDTEAFF. The CDR3 nucleotides read TGTGCCAGCAGCCAAAGGTGGCAGGACACTGAAGCTTTCTTT.

This rearrangement joins TRBV12-3 or TRBV12-4 to TRBJ1-6; perhaps TRBD1 as D (6 bases). V was clipped by 0 bases and J by 15 bases, with 12 bases between them. The CDR3 runs 13 residues. DNA of the CDR3: TGTGCCAGCAGTTTAGCGGGAGGGGGAGTCCTCCACTTT. Encoded protein: CASSLAGGGVLHF.

V is TRBV18 and J is TRBJ1-1, with D perhaps TRBD1 (5 bases). Germline V gene lookup returns CDR1 KGHSH and CDR2 LQKENI. This CDR3 region has 13 residues. Trimming left V 1 base short and J 8 bases short, with 11 bases between. The CDR3 region is CASSPRQSKEAFF. CDR3 in DNA: TGTGCCAGCTCACCACGACAGTCCAAAGAAGCTTTCTTT.

The V and J genes are TRBV3-1 (or the pseudogene TRBV3-2) and TRBJ1-2; 7 bases are shared with TRBD1. With V trimmed by 2 bases and J by 8 bases, 11 bases remained unmatched. CDR3 length equals 15 residues. Germline values: CDR1 LGHDT, CDR2 YNNKEL (reference sequence). CDR3 loop: CASSQTDRSSWGYTF. For the CDR3, the DNA is TGTGCCAGCAGCCAAACGGACAGGTCCAGCTGGGGCTACACCTTC.

This clone has only a few counts. This sequence joins TRBV27 and TRBJ1-1; 7 positions agree with TRBD1. Germline V gene lookup returns CDR1 MNHEY and CDR2 SMNVEV (reference sequence). The V gene end was trimmed by 5 bases and the J gene end by 4 bases; junction bases not matched to a gene: 4. The CDR3 is 13 amino acids. In nucleotides, the CDR3 is TGTGCCAGCAGTCCCTGGGACAGCACTGAAGCTTTCTTT. Its protein is CASSPWDSTEAFF.